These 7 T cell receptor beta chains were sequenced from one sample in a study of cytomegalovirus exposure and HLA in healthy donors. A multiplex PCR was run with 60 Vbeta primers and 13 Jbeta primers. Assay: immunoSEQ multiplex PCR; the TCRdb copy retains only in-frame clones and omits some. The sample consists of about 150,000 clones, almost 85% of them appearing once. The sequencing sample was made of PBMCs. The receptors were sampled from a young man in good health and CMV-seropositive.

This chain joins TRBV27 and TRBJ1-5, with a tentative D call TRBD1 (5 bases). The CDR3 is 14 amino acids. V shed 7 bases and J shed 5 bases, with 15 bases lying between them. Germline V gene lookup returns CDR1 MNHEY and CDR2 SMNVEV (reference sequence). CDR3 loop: CASKFQGTYQPQHF. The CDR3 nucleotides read TGTGCCAGCAAATTTCAGGGTACCTATCAGCCCCAGCATTTT.

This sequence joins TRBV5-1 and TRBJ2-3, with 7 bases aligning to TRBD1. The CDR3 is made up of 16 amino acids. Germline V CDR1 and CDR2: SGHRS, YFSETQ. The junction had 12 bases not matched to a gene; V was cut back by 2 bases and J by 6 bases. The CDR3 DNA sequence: TGCGCCAGCAGCTTTACCCCGGGACAGATGATGGATACGCAGTATTTT. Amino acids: CASSFTPGQMMDTQYF. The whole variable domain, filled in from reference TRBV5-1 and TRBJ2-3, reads KAGVTQTPRYLIKTRGQQVTLSCSPISGHRSVSWYQQTPGQGLQFLFEYFSETQRNKGNFPGRFSGRQFSNSRSEMNVSTLELGDSALYLCASSFTPGQMMDTQYFGPGTRLTVL.

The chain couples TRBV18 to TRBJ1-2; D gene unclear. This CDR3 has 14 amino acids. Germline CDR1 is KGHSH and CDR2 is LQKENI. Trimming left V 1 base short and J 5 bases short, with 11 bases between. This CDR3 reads CASSPQESSYGYTF. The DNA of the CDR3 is TGTGCCAGCTCACCACAGGAGTCATCGTATGGCTACACCTTC.

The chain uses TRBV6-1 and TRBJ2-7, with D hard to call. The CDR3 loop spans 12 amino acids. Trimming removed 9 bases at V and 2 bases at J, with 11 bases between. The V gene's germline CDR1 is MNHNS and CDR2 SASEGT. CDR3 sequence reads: CARTQGAYEQYF. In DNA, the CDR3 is TGTGCCAGGACCCAAGGAGCCTACGAGCAGTACTTC.

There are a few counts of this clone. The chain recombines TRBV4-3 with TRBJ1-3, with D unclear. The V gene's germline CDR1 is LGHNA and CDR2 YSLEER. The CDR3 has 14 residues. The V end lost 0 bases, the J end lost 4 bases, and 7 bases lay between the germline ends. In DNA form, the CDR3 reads TGCGCCAGCAGCCAAGATCTCAGGGGAAACACCATATATTTT. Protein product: CASSQDLRGNTIYF.

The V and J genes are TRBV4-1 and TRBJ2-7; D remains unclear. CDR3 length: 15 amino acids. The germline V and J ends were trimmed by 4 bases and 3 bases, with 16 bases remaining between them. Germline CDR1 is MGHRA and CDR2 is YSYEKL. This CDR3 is CASSPWYDNDYEQYF. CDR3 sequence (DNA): TGCGCCAGCAGCCCGTGGTACGACAATGACTACGAGCAGTACTTC.

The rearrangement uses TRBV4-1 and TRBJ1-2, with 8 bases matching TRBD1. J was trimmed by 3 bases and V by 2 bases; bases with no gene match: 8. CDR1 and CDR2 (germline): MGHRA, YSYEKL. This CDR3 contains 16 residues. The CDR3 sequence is CASSQPDREEYYGYTF. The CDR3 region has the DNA TGCGCCAGCAGCCAACCGGACAGGGAGGAGTACTATGGCTACACCTTC.